This entry lists 25 T cell receptor beta chains sequenced from one sample in a study of T cell responses to AZD1222 COVID-19 vaccine. Produced via immunoSEQ multiplex PCR; TCRdb's table is partial and in-frame only. The repertoire includes more than 95,000 clones, around 92% of them detected once, and about 1.1% sits in the top ten. The sequences come from peripheral blood, collected on day 0 of AZD1222 vaccination. The receptor set was obtained from an adult in good health.

The chain is built from TRBV2 and TRBJ1-1; unclear D gene. CDR1 SNHLY and CDR2 FYNNEI come from the germline V gene. Trimming cost V 3 bases and J 0 bases, with 5 bases left between them. The CDR3 is 13 residues long. The CDR3 protein is CASSDDMNTEAFF. The CDR3 coding sequence is TGTGCCAGCAGTGACGACATGAACACTGAAGCTTTCTTT.

This rearrangement joins TRBV18 to TRBJ1-1, with D possibly TRBD1 on 5 matching bases. In germline, CDR1 is KGHSH, CDR2 LQKENI. Deletions cut 2 bases from V and 8 bases from J, with 9 bases between. The CDR3 length is 12 residues. The CDR3 coding sequence is TGTGCCAGCTCACCATTAGGGGTAGAAGCTTTCTTT. Translated, it gives CASSPLGVEAFF. Based on the CDR3 plus reference TRBV18 and TRBJ1-1, the full variable domain is NAGVMQNPRHLVRRRGQEARLRCSPMKGHSHVYWYRQLPEEGLKFMVYLQKENIIDESGMPKERFSAEFPKEGPSILRIQQVVRGDSAAYFCASSPLGVEAFFGQGTRLTVV.

This rearrangement joins TRBV28 to TRBJ1-4; 12 bases line up with TRBD1. CDR1 is MDHEN and CDR2 is SYDVKM in the germline V gene. The CDR3 runs 17 residues. The trim removed 6 bases at V and 9 bases at J, leaving 14 bases unmatched. The CDR3 region has the DNA TGTGCCAGCAGCAAACGGGGTGCCGGGACAGGGGGCCAAAAACTGTTTTTT. It specifies CASSKRGAGTGGQKLFF. Full variable domain (rest looked up from reference TRBV28 and TRBJ1-4): DVKVTQSSRYLVKRTGEKVFLECVQDMDHENMFWYRQDPGLGLRLIYFSYDVKMKEKGDIPEGYSVSREKKERFSLILESASTNQTSMYLCASSKRGAGTGGQKLFFGSGTQLSVL.

This rearrangement joins TRBV3-1 (or the pseudogene TRBV3-2) to TRBJ2-6; TRBD2 aligns across 11 bases. The V and J ends lost 5 bases and 0 bases, in that order; junction bases with no gene match: 6. This CDR3 is 18 amino acids long. CDR1 is LGHDT, CDR2 YNNKEL, per germline (reference sequence). CDR3: CASSTTSGSPSGANVLTF. In DNA, the CDR3 is TGTGCCAGCAGCACCACTAGCGGGAGCCCCTCTGGGGCCAACGTCCTGACTTTC.

The CDR3 sequence is CATSVEYNSPLHF. In DNA, the CDR3 is TGTGCCACCTCAGTGGAGTATAATTCACCCCTCCACTTT. This chain links TRBV9 with TRBJ1-6; D is ambiguous. V lost 9 bases and J lost 4, with 11 bases in between. This CDR3 spans 13 amino acids. Per germline, CDR1 SGDLS and CDR2 YYNGEE. Together with reference TRBV9 and TRBJ1-6, the CDR3 gives the full variable domain: DSGVTQTPKHLITATGQRVTLRCSPRSGDLSVYWYQQSLDQGLQFLIQYYNGEERAKGNILERFSAQQFPDLHSELNLSSLELGDSALYFCATSVEYNSPLHFGNGTRLTVT.

This chain connects TRBV5-4 to TRBJ1-3; D unclear. V was shortened by 5 bases and J by 0 bases, with 12 bases between the two germline ends. The CDR3 totals 15 residues. Germline V gives CDR1 SGHNT, CDR2 YYREEE (reference sequence). This CDR3 is CASSLDGPSGNTIYF. For the CDR3, the DNA is TGTGCCAGCAGTTTAGATGGCCCCTCTGGAAACACCATATATTTT.

The rearrangement links TRBV14 to TRBJ2-7, with 7 nucleotides matching TRBD2. Trimming at V came to 0 bases and at J to 3 bases, leaving 2 bases not matched to a gene. This CDR3 contains 14 residues. Germline V gene data show CDR1 as SGHDN and CDR2 as FVKESK. DNA of the CDR3: TGTGCCAGCAGCCAAGAGACTAGCAGCTACGAGCAGTACTTC. Translation: CASSQETSSYEQYF.

The rearrangement links TRBV5-4 to TRBJ2-2; TRBD1 aligns across 10 bases. The germline gives CDR1 SGHNT, CDR2 YYREEE (reference sequence). The V gene end was trimmed by 5 bases and the J gene end by 6 bases; junction bases not matched to a gene: 7. The CDR3 runs to 15 residues. CDR3 coding DNA: TGTGCCAGCAGAAGAGGACAGGGGGAAGCCGGGGAGCTGTTTTTT. Amino acid sequence: CASRRGQGEAGELFF.

This clone was detected once. The CDR3: CASSARGEQYF. In nucleotides, the CDR3 is TGTGCCAGCAGCGCTCGGGGCGAGCAGTACTTC. V and J are TRBV11-1 and TRBJ2-7; D may be TRBD2 (5 bases). This CDR3 is built from 11 residues. Trimming cost V 5 bases and J 6 bases, with 8 bases left between them. Germline assignment: CDR1 SGHAT and CDR2 FQDESV (reference sequence).

CDR3 sequence: CASSFLSGPQETQYF. CDR3 coding DNA: TGTGCCAGCAGCTTCCTCTCCGGGCCGCAAGAGACCCAGTACTTC. V and J are TRBV11-3 and TRBJ2-5; D is uncertain. The ends were cut back, 3 bases at V and 2 bases at J, with 13 bases in the middle. This CDR3 is built from 15 residues. Germline V CDR1 and CDR2: SGHNT, YENEEA.

The V and J genes are TRBV11-2 and TRBJ2-6, with D tentatively TRBD1 or TRBD2 (5 bases each). The CDR3 totals 18 residues. The V gene lost 1 base and the J gene lost 0 bases, with 13 bases spanning the gap. In germline, CDR1 is SGHAT, CDR2 FQNNGV. CDR3 coding DNA: TGTGCCAGCAGCTTAGTTTCGGTCGGGGCCTCTGGGGCCAACGTCCTGACTTTC. Its translation is CASSLVSVGASGANVLTF.

J is TRBJ1-5 and V is TRBV7-9; the D gene is possibly TRBD1 (6 bases). CDR1 is SEHNR and CDR2 is FQNEAQ in the germline V gene (reference sequence). The CDR3 runs to 14 residues. Trimming left V 5 bases short and J 6 bases short, with 14 bases between. In DNA form, the CDR3 reads TGTGCCAGCAGCCCGGCCACAGGGCTTCAGCCCCAGCATTTT. Amino acids: CASSPATGLQPQHF.

The V call is TRBV5-1, the J call TRBJ1-1; no firm D call. Germline-derived CDR1 and CDR2 are SGHRS and YFSETQ. Trimming stripped 0 bases from V and 8 bases from J, with 14 bases between. The CDR3 length is 14 residues. Written as DNA, the CDR3 is TGCGCCAGCAGCTTGGGTAGTTACGCGGAAGAAGCTTTCTTT. Translated, it gives CASSLGSYAEEAFF.

The chain combines TRBV19 with TRBJ1-1, with TRBD1 matching 10 bases. V lost 7 bases and J lost 7; bases outside the gene matches: 6. The CDR3 is made up of 13 amino acids. CDR1 and CDR2 (germline): LNHDA, SQIVND (reference sequence). The CDR3 region is CASTGTGALEAFF. DNA of the CDR3: TGTGCCAGTACAGGGACAGGGGCCCTTGAAGCTTTCTTT.

This rearrangement joins TRBV18 to TRBJ1-1, with a possible D match to TRBD1 (5 bases). This CDR3 region has 15 residues. Trimming shortened V by 6 bases and J by 0 bases, and 14 bases separated the two germline ends. The germline CDR1 and CDR2 sequences are KGHSH and LQKENI. The CDR3, as DNA: TGTGCCAGCTCCTGGGGGGTTAACATGAACACTGAAGCTTTCTTT. Translating gives CASSWGVNMNTEAFF.

The chain uses TRBV6-1 and TRBJ1-1; D is ambiguous. Trimming cost V 3 bases and J 0 bases, with 8 bases left between them. CDR1 MNHNS and CDR2 SASEGT come from the germline V gene. This CDR3 comprises 14 residues. The CDR3 spells CASSDSNMNTEAFF. CDR3 coding DNA: TGTGCCAGCAGTGATTCGAATATGAACACTGAAGCTTTCTTT.

The gene calls are TRBV6-1 and TRBJ2-1, with 9 nucleotides matching TRBD2. The V segment lost 4 bases and the J segment 2 bases; nucleotides outside the gene matches: 6. The CDR3 has 16 amino acids. Germline V gene data show CDR1 as MNHNS and CDR2 as SASEGT. The CDR3 DNA reads as TGTGCCAGCAGTGGACATAGCGGGAGCCCCTACAATGAGCAGTTCTTC. The encoded protein is CASSGHSGSPYNEQFF.

The chain employs TRBV18 and TRBJ2-3; D possibly corresponds to TRBD1 (6 bases). Germline CDR1 KGHSH, CDR2 LQKENI. V was trimmed by 4 bases and J by 3 bases, leaving 8 bases between them. The CDR3 length is 13 residues. As DNA, the CDR3 is TGTGCCAGCTCACGGCAGGGGACAGATACGCAGTATTTT. Translation gives CASSRQGTDTQYF.

The V gene is TRBV5-1, the J gene TRBJ1-5; TRBD1 matches at 9 bases. The CDR3 has 16 amino acids. Germline CDR1 SGHRS, CDR2 YFSETQ. Trimming removed 5 bases from V and 5 bases from J; junction bases left unmatched: 11. The DNA of the CDR3 is TGCGCCAGCAGTAACCAACAGGGGGCTCAGGATCAGCCCCAGCATTTT. It codes for CASSNQQGAQDQPQHF.

The J gene is TRBJ2-7, the V gene TRBV5-8, with 8 bases lining up with TRBD2. The CDR3 consists of 17 residues. CDR1 is SGHTS and CDR2 is YDEGEE in the germline V gene. V lost 0 bases and J lost 2; bases outside the gene matches: 10. The DNA for the CDR3 is TGTGCCAGCAGCTTGGTAGGGGGACTAGGGATCGCCTACGAGCAGTACTTC. It yields the protein CASSLVGGLGIAYEQYF.

This clone was seen a single time. The chain employs TRBV13 and TRBJ2-1, with 9 bases matching TRBD2. V lost 3 bases, J lost 10 bases, and 10 bases stayed unmatched. Germline V CDR1 and CDR2: PRHDT, FYEKMQ (reference sequence). This CDR3 has 15 residues. CDR3 bases: TGTGCCAGCAGCTTTTATTCGCCGGCGGGAGGGGAGCAGTTCTTC. Residues: CASSFYSPAGGEQFF.

This rearrangement joins TRBV6-6 to TRBJ1-2; unclear D gene. V lost 0 bases and J lost 0, with 5 bases in between. The CDR3 extends over 14 amino acids. Germline V gene sequence: CDR1 MNHNY, CDR2 SVGAGI (reference sequence). The CDR3 loop reads CASSYSEANYGYTF. As DNA, the CDR3 is TGTGCCAGCAGTTACTCAGAGGCTAACTATGGCTACACCTTC.

V gene TRBV2 combines with J gene TRBJ1-4; D perhaps matches TRBD1 (6 bases). This CDR3 is built from 14 residues. From germline, CDR1 is SNHLY and CDR2 FYNNEI. Trimming pared 6 bases from V and 5 bases from J, leaving 13 bases between. CDR3 nucleotides: TGTGCCAGCAGGAACAGGGTGGGGAATGAAAAACTGTTTTTT. Amino acid sequence: CASRNRVGNEKLFF.

The chain couples TRBV21-1 to TRBJ2-1; TRBD2 reflects the table's D call only, with no check against the DNA. TRBV21-1 is noted as a pseudogene. There are 15 residues in the CDR3. CDR3 sequence: CASSRGGRTHHEQFF. The CDR3 DNA reads TGTGCCAGCAGCAGGGGAGGCAGGACTCACCATGAGCAGTTCTTC.

In DNA, the CDR3 is TGCAGTGCTAGTGAGGAGCAGTACTTC. This translates into CSASEEQYF. The chain combines TRBV20-1 with TRBJ2-7; D is unclear. V was pared by 3 bases and J by 7 bases, with 4 bases between. CDR3 length: 9 residues. Germline CDR1 DFQATT, CDR2 SNEGSKA (reference sequence).